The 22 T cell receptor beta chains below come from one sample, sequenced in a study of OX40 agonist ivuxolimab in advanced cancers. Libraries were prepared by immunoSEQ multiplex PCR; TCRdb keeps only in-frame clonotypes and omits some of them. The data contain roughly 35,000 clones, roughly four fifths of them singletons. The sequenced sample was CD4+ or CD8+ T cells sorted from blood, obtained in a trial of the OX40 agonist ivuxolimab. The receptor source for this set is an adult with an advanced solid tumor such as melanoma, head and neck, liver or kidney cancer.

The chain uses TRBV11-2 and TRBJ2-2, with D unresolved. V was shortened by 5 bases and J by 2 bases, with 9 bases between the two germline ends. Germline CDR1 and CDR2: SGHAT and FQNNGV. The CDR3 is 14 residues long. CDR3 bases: TGTGCCAGCAGCCCCCTGGCTAACACCGGGGAGCTGTTTTTT. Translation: CASSPLANTGELFF.

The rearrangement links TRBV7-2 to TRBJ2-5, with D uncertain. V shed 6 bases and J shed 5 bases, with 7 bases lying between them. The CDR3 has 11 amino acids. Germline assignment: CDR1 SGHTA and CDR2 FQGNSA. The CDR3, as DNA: TGTGCCAGCAGTCGCTTGGAGACCCAGTACTTC. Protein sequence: CASSRLETQYF.

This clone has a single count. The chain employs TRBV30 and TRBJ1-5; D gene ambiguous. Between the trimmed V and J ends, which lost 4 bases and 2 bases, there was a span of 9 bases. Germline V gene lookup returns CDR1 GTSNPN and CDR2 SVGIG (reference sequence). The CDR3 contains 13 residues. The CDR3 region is CAWKHRGNQPQHF. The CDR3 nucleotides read TGTGCCTGGAAGCATCGGGGCAATCAGCCCCAGCATTTT.

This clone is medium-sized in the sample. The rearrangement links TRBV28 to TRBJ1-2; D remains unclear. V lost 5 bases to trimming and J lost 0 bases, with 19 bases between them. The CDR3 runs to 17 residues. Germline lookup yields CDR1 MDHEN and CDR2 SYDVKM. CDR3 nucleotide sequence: TGTGCCAGCAGTATCACCCGAGGCCGGGGAGCTAACTATGGCTACACCTTC. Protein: CASSITRGRGANYGYTF.

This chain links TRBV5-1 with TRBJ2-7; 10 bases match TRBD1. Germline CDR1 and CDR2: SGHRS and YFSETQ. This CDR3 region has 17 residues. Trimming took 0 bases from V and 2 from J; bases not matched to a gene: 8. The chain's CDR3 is CASSLVVGTGATYEQYF. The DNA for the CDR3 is TGCGCCAGCAGCTTGGTGGTCGGGACAGGGGCAACCTACGAGCAGTACTTC.

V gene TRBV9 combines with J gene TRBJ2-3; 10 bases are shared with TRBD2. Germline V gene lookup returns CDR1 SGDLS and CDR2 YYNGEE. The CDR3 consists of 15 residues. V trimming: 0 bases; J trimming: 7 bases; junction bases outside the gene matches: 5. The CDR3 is CASSVGTSGGYTQYF. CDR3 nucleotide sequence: TGTGCCAGCAGCGTAGGGACTAGCGGAGGGTATACGCAGTATTTT.

The DNA of the CDR3 is TGCAGCGTTGAAGCGCAGCGGGGGGTCTCCTACGAGCAGTACTTC. This translates into CSVEAQRGVSYEQYF. J is TRBJ2-7 and V is TRBV29-1; 9 bases are shared with TRBD2. The CDR3 extends over 15 amino acids. Germline values: CDR1 SQVTM, CDR2 ANQGSEA. Germline trimming cut 1 base from V and 0 bases from J; bases unmatched to any gene: 4.

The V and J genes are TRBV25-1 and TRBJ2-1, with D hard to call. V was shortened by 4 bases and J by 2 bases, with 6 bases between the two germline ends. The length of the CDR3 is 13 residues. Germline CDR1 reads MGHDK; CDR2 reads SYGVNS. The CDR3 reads CASSGLAYNEQFF. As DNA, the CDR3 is TGTGCCAGCAGTGGACTGGCCTACAATGAGCAGTTCTTC.

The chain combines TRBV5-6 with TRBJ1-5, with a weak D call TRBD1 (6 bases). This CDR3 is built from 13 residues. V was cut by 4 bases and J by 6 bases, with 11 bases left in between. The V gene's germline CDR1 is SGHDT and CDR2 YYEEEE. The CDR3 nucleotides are TGTGCCAGCAGCCCCAGCAGGGGTCAGCCCCAGCATTTT. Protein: CASSPSRGQPQHF.

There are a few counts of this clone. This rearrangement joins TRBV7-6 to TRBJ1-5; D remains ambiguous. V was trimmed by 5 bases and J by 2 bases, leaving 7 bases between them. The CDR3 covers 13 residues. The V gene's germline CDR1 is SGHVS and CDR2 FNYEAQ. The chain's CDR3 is CASSAGGNQPQHF. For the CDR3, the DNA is TGTGCCAGCAGCGCCGGGGGCAATCAGCCCCAGCATTTT.

Here the CDR3 reads CSVGDGRNIQYF. As DNA, the CDR3 is TGCAGCGTTGGGGACGGAAGAAACATTCAGTACTTC. This chain connects TRBV29-1 to TRBJ2-4; D may be TRBD1 or TRBD2 (5 bases each). With 4 bases removed from V and 6 bases from J, the gap between germline ends came to 10 bases. CDR3 length: 12 residues. Germline V lookup: CDR1 SQVTM, CDR2 ANQGSEA.

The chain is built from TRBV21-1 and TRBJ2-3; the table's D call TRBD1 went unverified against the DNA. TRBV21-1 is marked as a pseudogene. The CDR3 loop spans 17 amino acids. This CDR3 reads CASSLGGLRSITDTQYF. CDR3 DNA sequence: TGTGCCAGCAGTTTAGGGGGTCTCCGCTCTATCACAGATACGCAGTATTTT.

For the CDR3, the DNA is TGTGCCTGGAGTCCGCAGGACAGGGTACCCTACAATGAGCAGTTCTTC. Amino acids: CAWSPQDRVPYNEQFF. The chain combines TRBV30 with TRBJ2-1; 8 bases line up with TRBD1. The V gene's germline CDR1 is GTSNPN and CDR2 SVGIG (reference sequence). Trimming took 2 bases from V and 2 from J; bases not matched to a gene: 8. The CDR3 consists of 16 residues.

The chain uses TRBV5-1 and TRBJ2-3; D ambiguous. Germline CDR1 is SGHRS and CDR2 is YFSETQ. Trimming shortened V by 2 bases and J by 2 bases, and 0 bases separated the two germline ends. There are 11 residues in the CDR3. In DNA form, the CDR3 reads TGCGCCAGCAGCTTCACAGATACGCAGTATTTT. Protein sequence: CASSFTDTQYF.

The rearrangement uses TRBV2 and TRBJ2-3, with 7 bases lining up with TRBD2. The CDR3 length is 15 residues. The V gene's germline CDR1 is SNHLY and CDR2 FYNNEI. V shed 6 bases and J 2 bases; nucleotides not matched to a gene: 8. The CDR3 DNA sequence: TGTGCCAGCAGCATAGCGGGCCGCTACACAGATACGCAGTATTTT. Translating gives CASSIAGRYTDTQYF.

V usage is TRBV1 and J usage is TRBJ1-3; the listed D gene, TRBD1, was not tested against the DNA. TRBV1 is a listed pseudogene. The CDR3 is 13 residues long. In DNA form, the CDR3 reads TGCACCAGCAGCCAACCAGGGCGAAACACCATATATTTT. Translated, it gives CTSSQPGRNTIYF.

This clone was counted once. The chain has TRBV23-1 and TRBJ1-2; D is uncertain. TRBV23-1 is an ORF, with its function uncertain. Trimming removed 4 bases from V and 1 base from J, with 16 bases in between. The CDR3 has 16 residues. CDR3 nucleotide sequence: TGCGCCAGCAGTCGTACAAGGATTTACCATAACTATGGCTACACCTTC. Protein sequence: CASSRTRIYHNYGYTF.

The CDR3 coding sequence is TGTGCCAGCAGACTTACAGGGGATTCACCCCTCCACTTT. The encoded protein is CASRLTGDSPLHF. The chain recombines TRBV6-1 with TRBJ1-6, with 7 bases identical to TRBD1. The CDR3 is 13 residues long. Germline V lookup: CDR1 MNHNS, CDR2 SASEGT. J lost 8 bases, V lost 6 bases, and 4 bases had no gene match.

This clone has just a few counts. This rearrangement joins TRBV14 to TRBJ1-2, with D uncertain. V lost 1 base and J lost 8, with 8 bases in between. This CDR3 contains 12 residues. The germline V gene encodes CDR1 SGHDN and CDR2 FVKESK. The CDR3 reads CASSQATWGYTF. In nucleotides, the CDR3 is TGTGCCAGCAGCCAAGCAACTTGGGGCTACACCTTC.

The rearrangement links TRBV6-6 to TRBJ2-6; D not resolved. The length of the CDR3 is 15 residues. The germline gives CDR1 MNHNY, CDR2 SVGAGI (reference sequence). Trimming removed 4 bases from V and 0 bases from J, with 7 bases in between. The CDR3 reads CASSWVGSGANVLTF. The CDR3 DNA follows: TGTGCCAGCAGTTGGGTCGGCTCTGGGGCCAACGTCCTGACTTTC.

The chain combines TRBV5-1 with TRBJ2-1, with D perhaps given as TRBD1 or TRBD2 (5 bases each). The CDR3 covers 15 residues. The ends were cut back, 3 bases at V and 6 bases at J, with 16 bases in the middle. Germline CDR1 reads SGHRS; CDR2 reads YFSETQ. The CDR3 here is CASSSGTAVTNEQFF. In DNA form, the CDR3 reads TGCGCCAGCAGCTCCGGGACCGCGGTAACCAATGAGCAGTTCTTC.

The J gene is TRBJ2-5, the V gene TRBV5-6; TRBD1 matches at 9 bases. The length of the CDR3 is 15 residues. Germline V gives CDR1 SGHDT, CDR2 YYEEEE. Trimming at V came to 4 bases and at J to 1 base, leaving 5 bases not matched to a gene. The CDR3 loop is CASSTWDRAQETQYF. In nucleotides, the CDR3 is TGTGCCAGCAGCACCTGGGACAGGGCCCAAGAGACCCAGTACTTC.